This T cell receptor (beta chain) emerged from a study of blood T cell repertoires in COVID-19. The overall study: There were acute and convalescent COVID-19 samples, and they came from the United States, Italy and Spain. Sample material is recorded as cDNA or gDNA derived from T cells, B-cell-depleted T cells, or PBMCs.

Clones were sequenced by immunoSEQ multiplex PCR, and TCRdb holds only the in-frame ones, with some missing. The sample includes 63,000 or so clones, approximately 86% of them seen just once. This clone was found once. CDR1 is SEHNR and CDR2 is FQNEAQ in the germline V gene (reference sequence). V shed 4 bases and J 7 bases; nucleotides not matched to a gene: 9. The CDR3 length is 16 residues. The chain links TRBV7-9 to TRBJ2-2; 10 nucleotides align to TRBD2. The clonotype comes from a man between 65 and 85 years old with active COVID-19. Sample: peripheral blood. CDR3 region: CASSSSGSGRSGELFF. The CDR3 coding sequence is TGTGCCAGCAGCTCGAGTGGTAGCGGGAGGAGCGGGGAGCTGTTTTTT.